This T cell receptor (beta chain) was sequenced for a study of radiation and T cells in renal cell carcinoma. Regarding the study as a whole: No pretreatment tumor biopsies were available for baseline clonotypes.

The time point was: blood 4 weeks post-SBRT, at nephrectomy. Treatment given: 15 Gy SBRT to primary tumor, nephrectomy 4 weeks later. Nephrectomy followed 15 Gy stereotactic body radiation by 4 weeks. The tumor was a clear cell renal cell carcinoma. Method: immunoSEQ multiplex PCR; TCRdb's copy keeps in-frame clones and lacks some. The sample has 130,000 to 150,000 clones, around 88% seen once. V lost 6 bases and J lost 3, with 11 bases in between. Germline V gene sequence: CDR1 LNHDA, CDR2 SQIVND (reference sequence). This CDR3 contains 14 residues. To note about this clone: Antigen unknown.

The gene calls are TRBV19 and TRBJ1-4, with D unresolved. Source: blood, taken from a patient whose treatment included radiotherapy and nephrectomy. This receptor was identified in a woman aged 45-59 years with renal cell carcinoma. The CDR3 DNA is TGTGCCAGTAGCCAAACGAGCGCTAATGAAAAACTGTTTTTT. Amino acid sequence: CASSQTSANEKLFF.